A single TCR beta chain is shown here with its context. The data originate from a study of blood T cell repertoires in COVID-19. On the study more broadly: Specimens from acute and convalescent COVID-19 originated in the United States, Italy and Spain. From T cells, B-cell-depleted T cells, or PBMCs came the material, which was cDNA or gDNA.

TCRdb keeps only in-frame clones here, not all; method: immunoSEQ multiplex PCR. The data hold 400,000 to 500,000 clones, with approximately 90% observed a single time. The length of the CDR3 is 14 residues. V lost 4 bases, J lost 7 bases, and 11 bases lay in between. Per the germline V gene, CDR1 is SNHLY and CDR2 is FYNNEI. Donors were grouped by their self-reported clinical history. Within 2 weeks before study entry, exposed participants met a COVID-19 case. The sample consisted of PBMCs or T cells enriched from blood (not recorded which). The TCR originated in a woman between 18 and 29 years old who had been exposed to COVID-19. The V call is TRBV2, the J call TRBJ1-6, with D perhaps TRBD1 (5 bases). CDR3 sequence (DNA): TGTGCCAGCAGTGTGGGGACTAGGAATTCACCCCTCCACTTT. The encoded protein is CASSVGTRNSPLHF.